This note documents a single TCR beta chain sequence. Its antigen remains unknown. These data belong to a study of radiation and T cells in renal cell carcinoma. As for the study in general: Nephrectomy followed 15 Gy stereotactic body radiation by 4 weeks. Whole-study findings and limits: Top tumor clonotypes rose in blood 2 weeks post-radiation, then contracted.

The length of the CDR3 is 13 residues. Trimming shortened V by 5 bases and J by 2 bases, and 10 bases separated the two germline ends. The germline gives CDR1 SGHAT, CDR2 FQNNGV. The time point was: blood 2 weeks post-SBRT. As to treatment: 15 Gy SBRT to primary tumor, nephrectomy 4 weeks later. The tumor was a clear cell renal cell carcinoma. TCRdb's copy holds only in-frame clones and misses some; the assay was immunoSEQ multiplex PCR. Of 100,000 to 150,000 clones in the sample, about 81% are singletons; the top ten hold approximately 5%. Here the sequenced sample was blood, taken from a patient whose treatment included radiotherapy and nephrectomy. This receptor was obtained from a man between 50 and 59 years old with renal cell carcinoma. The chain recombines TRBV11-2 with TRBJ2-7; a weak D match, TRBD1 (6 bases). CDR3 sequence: CASSTGTTYEQYF. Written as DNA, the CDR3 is TGTGCCAGCAGCACAGGGACCACCTACGAGCAGTACTTC.